A single sample is the source of the 5 T cell receptor beta chains below, sequenced in a study of TIL therapy for anti-PD-1-resistant metastatic lung cancer. This was the immunoSEQ v3 assay. Profiling relied on immunoSEQ multiplex PCR, and the TCRdb table lists in-frame clones only, not all of them. This repertoire shows more than 55,000 clones, about 81% found once; its top ten account for roughly 3%. Time point described: pre-treatment sample, taken before nivolumab and TIL therapy. This specimen was blood, taken at baseline. The receptors come from a person between 30 and 80 years old with non-small cell lung cancer.

V is TRBV29-1 and J is TRBJ1-2, with TRBD1 identical over 7 bases. This CDR3 is built from 15 residues. Trimming cost V 5 bases and J 0 bases; bases outside gene matches: 9. Germline V lookup: CDR1 SQVTM, CDR2 ANQGSEA. The CDR3 coding sequence is TGCAGCGTTACGTATCGGGACAGTACTAACTATGGCTACACCTTC. Translation: CSVTYRDSTNYGYTF.

Here the CDR3 reads CASARHGREGGRNEQFF. DNA of the CDR3: TGTGCCAGTGCCCGGCATGGGCGGGAGGGAGGTAGGAATGAGCAGTTCTTC. The chain couples TRBV19 to TRBJ2-1; TRBD2 aligns across 9 bases. Germline V gene data show CDR1 as LNHDA and CDR2 as SQIVND (reference sequence). Losses at the gene ends were 8 bases for V and 7 bases for J; bases not matched to a gene: 18. There are 17 residues in the CDR3. The variable domain in full, completed from reference TRBV19 and TRBJ2-1, reads DGGITQSPKYLFRKEGQNVTLSCEQNLNHDAMYWYRQDPGQGLRLIYYSQIVNDFQKGDIAEGYSVSREKKESFPLTVTSAQKNPTAFYLCASARHGREGGRNEQFFGPGTRLTVL.

The genes are TRBV3-1 (or the pseudogene TRBV3-2) and TRBJ2-1; 13 bases are a match to TRBD2. The CDR3 is made up of 16 amino acids. The V segment lost 1 base and the J segment 6 bases; nucleotides outside the gene matches: 3. Germline lookup yields CDR1 LGHDT and CDR2 YNNKEL (reference sequence). CDR3 in DNA: TGTGCCAGCAGCCAAGGGACTAGCGGGGGACCCAATGAGCAGTTCTTC. Translation gives CASSQGTSGGPNEQFF.

This clone was picked up a small number of times. The rearrangement joins TRBV4-3 to TRBJ2-2, with TRBD2 as a possible D gene (7 bases). The length of the CDR3 is 14 residues. Germline lookup yields CDR1 LGHNA and CDR2 YSLEER. Trimming removed 3 bases from V and 4 bases from J, with 9 bases in between. CDR3 DNA: TGCGCCAGCAGCCAGGGGGGGCTCACCGGGGAGCTGTTTTTT. Encoded protein: CASSQGGLTGELFF.

The chain couples TRBV4-1 to TRBJ2-7; 9 nucleotides line up with TRBD1. The CDR3 extends over 15 amino acids. Germline CDR1 is MGHRA and CDR2 is YSYEKL. The V gene end was trimmed by 1 base and the J gene end by 6 bases; junction bases not matched to a gene: 7. The CDR3 sequence is CASSQVGTGWSEQYF. CDR3 DNA: TGCGCCAGCAGCCAAGTCGGGACAGGGTGGTCCGAGCAGTACTTC.